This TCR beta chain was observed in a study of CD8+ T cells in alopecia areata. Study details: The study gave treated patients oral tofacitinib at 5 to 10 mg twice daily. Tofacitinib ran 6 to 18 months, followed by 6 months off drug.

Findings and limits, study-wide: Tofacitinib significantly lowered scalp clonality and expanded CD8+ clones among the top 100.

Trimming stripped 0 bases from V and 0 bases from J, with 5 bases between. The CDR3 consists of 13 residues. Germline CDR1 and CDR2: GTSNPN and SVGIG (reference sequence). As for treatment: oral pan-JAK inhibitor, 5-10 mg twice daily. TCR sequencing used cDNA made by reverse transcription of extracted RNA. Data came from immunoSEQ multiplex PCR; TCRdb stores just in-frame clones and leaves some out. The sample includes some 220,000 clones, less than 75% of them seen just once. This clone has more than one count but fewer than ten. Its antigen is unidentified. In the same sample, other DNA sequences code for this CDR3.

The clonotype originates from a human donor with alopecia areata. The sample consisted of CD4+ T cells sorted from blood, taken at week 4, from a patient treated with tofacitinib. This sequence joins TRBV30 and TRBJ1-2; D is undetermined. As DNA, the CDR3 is TGTGCCTGGAGTGTTGAAGCTAACTATGGCTACACCTTC. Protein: CAWSVEANYGYTF.